This TCR beta chain was documented in a study of blood T cell repertoires in COVID-19. Clones were read by immunoSEQ multiplex PCR, and TCRdb kept only the in-frame ones, dropping some. The sample holds some 290,000 clones, approximately 91% seen once. Assignment of participants to cohorts was predicated upon participant-reported clinical history. A COVID-19 case had been met by exposed participants during the 2 weeks before study entry. Germline CDR1 reads SGHTA; CDR2 reads FQGNSA. V lost 4 bases to trimming and J lost 4 bases, with 22 bases between them. This CDR3 has 17 amino acids. The V and J genes are TRBV7-2 and TRBJ1-2; D is undetermined. Sequencing was performed on PBMCs or T cells enriched from blood (not recorded which). This TCR was sampled from a woman aged 25 to 45 who had been exposed to COVID-19. The DNA for the CDR3 is TGTGCCAGCAGCTCAAGAGGCGTTTTGGGTAGCGGCTATGGCTACACCTTC. This gives the protein CASSSRGVLGSGYGYTF.